This TCR beta chain was observed in a study of cytomegalovirus exposure and HLA in healthy donors. General study results and limits: Reportedly, fewer N-insertions than the roughly 700-donor mean appeared in an Asian-associated ancestry cluster in a later analysis.

PCR amplification relied on 60 Vbeta primers (plus 13 Jbeta primers). Produced via immunoSEQ multiplex PCR; TCRdb's table is partial and in-frame only. The table has around 230,000 clones, about 80% seen once. About this clone: Its target is not known.

The sequenced material came from PBMCs. The TCR sequence derives from a man aged 35-49 years in good health and CMV-seropositive.

CDR3 sequence (DNA): TGCGCCAGCAGCTCCGGTCTCGGGAGAATGGAGGAGACCCAGTACTTC. Its translation: CASSSGLGRMEETQYF. V gene TRBV5-1 combines with J gene TRBJ2-5; D possibly corresponds to TRBD2 (6 bases). Germline CDR1 and CDR2: SGHRS and YFSETQ. The CDR3 consists of 16 residues. V was clipped by 3 bases and J by 5 bases, with 20 bases between them.